The rows below give T cell receptor beta chains drawn from one sample of a study of CD4 T cells in relation to SARS-CoV-2 and coronaviruses. Only in-frame clones appear in the TCRdb table, and some are missing; sequencing was by immunoSEQ multiplex PCR. The data contain about 56,000 clones, 92% of them singletons. The material sequenced was naive CD4+ T cells from PBMCs. The receptors here all came from an adult with COVID-19. The CDR3 runs from the conserved cysteine through the conserved F or W. D genes are given only for firm matches. Size tells how often a clone was seen (once, few, many) or the class of an expanded clone, and some rows leave it out.

len,v_gene,d_gene,abundance,j_gene,CDR3aa,CDR3nt
16,TRBV30,-,-,TRBJ2-7,CAWSVVWPYQSYEQYF,TGTGCCTGGAGTGTAGTTTGGCCCTACCAGTCCTACGAGCAGTACTTC
13,TRBV12-3/TRBV12-4,-,once,TRBJ1-1,CASRQGRDTEAFF,TGTGCCAGCAGACAGGGACGGGACACTGAAGCTTTCTTT
16,TRBV3-1/TRBV3-2,TRBD1,-,TRBJ2-5,CASSEGTGLREETQYF,TGTGCCAGCAGCGAGGGGACAGGGTTACGGGAAGAGACCCAGTACTTC
14,TRBV11-2,-,-,TRBJ1-2,CASSSIRGGPGYTF,TGTGCCAGCAGCTCTATAAGAGGGGGGCCTGGCTACACCTTC
16,TRBV28,TRBD1,-,TRBJ1-5,CASSNTRGPHNQPQHF,TGTGCCAGCAGTAATACCAGGGGGCCCCACAATCAGCCCCAGCATTTT
15,TRBV18,-,-,TRBJ2-5,CASSVPARVQETQYF,TGTGCCAGCTCCGTCCCGGCGCGGGTACAAGAGACCCAGTACTTC
15,TRBV18,-,-,TRBJ2-7,CASSPRAGGKDEQYF,TGTGCCAGCTCACCTAGGGCAGGGGGGAAAGACGAGCAGTACTTC
14,TRBV3-1/TRBV3-2,-,-,TRBJ2-7,CASSTRDRPYEQYF,TGTGCCAGCAGCACCCGGGACCGACCCTACGAGCAGTACTTC
13,TRBV3-1/TRBV3-2,-,few,TRBJ1-1,CAVKGTQNTEAFF,TGTGCCGTGAAAGGGACACAGAACACTGAAGCTTTCTTT
13,TRBV5-1,-,-,TRBJ2-2,CASRQDSTGELFF,TGCGCCAGCCGCCAGGATTCTACCGGGGAGCTGTTTTTT
17,TRBV7-2,TRBD2,-,TRBJ2-2,CASSSRLAGAATGELFF,TGTGCCAGCAGCTCACGACTAGCGGGAGCGGCCACCGGGGAGCTGTTTTTT
14,TRBV6-5,-,-,TRBJ2-7,CASSSSGATYEQYF,TGTGCCAGCAGTTCATCCGGGGCGACCTACGAGCAGTACTTC
15,TRBV28,-,-,TRBJ2-7,CASRALDSLGYEQYF,TGTGCCAGCAGGGCTTTGGACAGCTTGGGCTACGAGCAGTACTTC
14,TRBV28,TRBD1,once,TRBJ1-2,CASSFRQGNYGYTF,TGTGCCAGCAGTTTCAGACAGGGGAACTATGGCTACACCTTC
16,TRBV4-1,-,-,TRBJ2-3,CASSQSTGGPTDTQYF,TGCGCCAGCAGCCAATCCACCGGGGGACCAACAGATACGCAGTATTTT
18,TRBV7-9,-,-,TRBJ2-5,CASSLVGTGQNGEETQYF,TGTGCCAGCAGCTTAGTTGGGACCGGCCAAAACGGAGAAGAGACCCAGTACTTC
15,TRBV5-1,TRBD2,-,TRBJ2-1,CASRAGTSANNEQFF,TGCGCCAGCAGGGCGGGGACTAGCGCGAACAATGAGCAGTTCTTC
14,TRBV2,-,-,TRBJ1-5,CASSEEASHQPQHF,TGTGCCAGCAGTGAAGAGGCATCCCATCAGCCCCAGCATTTT
14,TRBV6-2/TRBV6-3,-,-,TRBJ2-1,CASSYSFRAADQFF,TGTGCCAGCAGTTACTCCTTTAGGGCGGCAGACCAGTTCTTC
11,TRBV7-9,-,-,TRBJ2-5,CASSQQETQYF,TGTGCCAGCAGCCAACAAGAGACCCAGTACTTC
16,TRBV7-8,TRBD1,-,TRBJ1-3,CASSLAQGQGANTIYF,TGTGCCAGCAGCTTAGCGCAGGGACAGGGGGCGAACACCATATATTTT
11,TRBV29-1,-,-,TRBJ2-3,CSGGSGDTQYF,TGCAGCGGGGGCTCGGGAGATACGCAGTATTTT
14,TRBV18,-,-,TRBJ2-1,CASSPGVVIYEQFF,TGTGCCAGCTCACCAGGGGTAGTTATCTATGAGCAGTTCTTC
20,TRBV7-8,TRBD1,once,TRBJ2-3,CASSLAPGGGTGGYSNTQYF,TGTGCCAGCAGCTTAGCCCCTGGAGGGGGCACAGGGGGATATTCGAATACGCAGTATTTT
14,TRBV7-2,TRBD1,once,TRBJ2-2,CASSGQGGTGELFF,TGTGCCAGCAGCGGACAGGGGGGCACCGGGGAGCTGTTTTTT
15,TRBV9,-,-,TRBJ2-3,CASSARQRHTDTQYF,TGTGCCAGCAGCGCCCGGCAAAGGCACACAGATACGCAGTATTTT
16,TRBV7-3,TRBD1,-,TRBJ2-2,CASSPRQGADIGELFF,TGTGCCAGCAGCCCCCGGCAGGGGGCGGATATCGGGGAGCTGTTTTTT